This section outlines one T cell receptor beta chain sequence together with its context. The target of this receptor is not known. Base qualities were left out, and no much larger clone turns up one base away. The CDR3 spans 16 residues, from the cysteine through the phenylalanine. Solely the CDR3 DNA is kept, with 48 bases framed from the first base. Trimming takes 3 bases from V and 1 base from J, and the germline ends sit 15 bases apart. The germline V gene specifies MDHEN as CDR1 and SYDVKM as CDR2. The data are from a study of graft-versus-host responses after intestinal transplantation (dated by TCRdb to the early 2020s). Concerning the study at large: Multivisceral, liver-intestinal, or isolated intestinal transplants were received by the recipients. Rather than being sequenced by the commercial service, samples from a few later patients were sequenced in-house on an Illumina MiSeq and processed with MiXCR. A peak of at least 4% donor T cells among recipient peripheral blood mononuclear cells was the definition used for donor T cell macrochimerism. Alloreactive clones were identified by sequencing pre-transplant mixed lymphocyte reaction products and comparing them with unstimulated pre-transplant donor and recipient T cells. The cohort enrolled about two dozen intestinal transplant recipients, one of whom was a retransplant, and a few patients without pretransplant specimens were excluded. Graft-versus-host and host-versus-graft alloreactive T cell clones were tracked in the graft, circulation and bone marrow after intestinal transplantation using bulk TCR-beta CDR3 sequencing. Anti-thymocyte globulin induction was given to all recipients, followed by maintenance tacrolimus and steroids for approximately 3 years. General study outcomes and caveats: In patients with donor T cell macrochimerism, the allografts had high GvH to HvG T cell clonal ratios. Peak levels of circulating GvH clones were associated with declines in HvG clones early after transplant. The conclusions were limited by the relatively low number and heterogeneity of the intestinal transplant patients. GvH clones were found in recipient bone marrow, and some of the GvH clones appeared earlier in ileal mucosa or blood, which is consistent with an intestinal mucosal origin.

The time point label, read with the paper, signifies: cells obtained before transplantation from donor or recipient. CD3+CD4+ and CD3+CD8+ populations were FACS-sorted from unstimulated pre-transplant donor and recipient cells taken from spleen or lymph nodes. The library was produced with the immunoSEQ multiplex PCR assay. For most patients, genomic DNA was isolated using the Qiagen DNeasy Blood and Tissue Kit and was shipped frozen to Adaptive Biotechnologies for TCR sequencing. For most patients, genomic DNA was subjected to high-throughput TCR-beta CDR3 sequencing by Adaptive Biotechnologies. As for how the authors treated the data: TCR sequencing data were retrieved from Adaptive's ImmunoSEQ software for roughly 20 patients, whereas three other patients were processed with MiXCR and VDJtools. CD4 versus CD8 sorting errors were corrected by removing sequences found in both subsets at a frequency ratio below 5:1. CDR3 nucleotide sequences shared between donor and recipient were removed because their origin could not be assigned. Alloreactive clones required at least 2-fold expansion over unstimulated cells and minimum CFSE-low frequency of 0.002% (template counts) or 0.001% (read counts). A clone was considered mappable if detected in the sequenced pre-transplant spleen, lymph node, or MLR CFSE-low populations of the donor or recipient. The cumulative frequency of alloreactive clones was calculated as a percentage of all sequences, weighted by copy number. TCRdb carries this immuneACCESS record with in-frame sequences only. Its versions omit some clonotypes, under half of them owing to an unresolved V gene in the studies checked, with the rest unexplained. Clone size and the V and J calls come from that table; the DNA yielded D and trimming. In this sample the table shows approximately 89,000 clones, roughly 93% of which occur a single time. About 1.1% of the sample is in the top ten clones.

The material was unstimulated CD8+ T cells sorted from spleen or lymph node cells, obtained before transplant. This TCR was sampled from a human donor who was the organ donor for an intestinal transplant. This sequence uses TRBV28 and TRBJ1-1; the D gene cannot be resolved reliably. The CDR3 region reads CASSFESHGRNTEAFF. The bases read TGTGCCAGCAGTTTTGAAAGTCATGGGAGGAACACTGAAGCTTTCTTT.